This TCR beta chain was documented in a study of T cell responses to AZD1222 COVID-19 vaccine. As concerns this clone: Its antigen remains unknown.

Overall study findings and caveats: The study reported that nearly half of spike-specific TCRs target unmutated variant regions.

Generated by immunoSEQ multiplex PCR, the TCRdb table keeps only in-frame clones and is missing some. The data contain 150,000 to 200,000 clones, roughly 92% of them singletons. Here the sequenced sample was peripheral blood, taken on day 0 of AZD1222 vaccination. This clonotype originated in an adult in good health.

In DNA, the CDR3 is TGCGCCAGCAGCTTGTACGGTCCCAAGGGCACTGAAGCTTTCTTT. It is translated as CASSLYGPKGTEAFF. This rearrangement joins TRBV5-1 to TRBJ1-1, with D unclear. With 1 base removed from V and 4 bases from J, the gap between germline ends came to 14 bases. The germline V gene encodes CDR1 SGHRS and CDR2 YFSETQ. The CDR3 is 15 amino acids.